The 24 T cell receptor beta chains in this list originate from one sample, sequenced in a study of regulatory T cells in long-lasting Graves disease (dated by TCRdb to the early 2020s). Library creation used multiplex PCR. The data were produced on an Illumina HiSeq 4000. CDR3 regions were amplified by Arm-PCR with iRepertoire HTBI primers to construct TCR beta libraries. TCRdb reran the public reads through fastp at Q25 and MiXCR, keeping productive beta chains. Identical CDR3 protein sequences are pooled into one entry, listed with their most common genes and DNA. Here the sample has 400,000 to 450,000 distinct CDR3 sequences; just under 15% occur a single time. In total, the top ten clones hold 16% of the sample. The time point tag for this specimen amounts to: newly diagnosed GD, antithyroid drugs for less than 3 months. For both TCR sequencing and RNA sequencing, RNA was extracted from PBMCs in TRIzol.

The data were also submitted as part of a second study, on T cells in Graves' hyperthyroidism and ophthalmopathy.

The sample consisted of peripheral blood mononuclear cells (PBMCs), taken at new diagnosis, from a patient treated with antithyroid drugs. The receptors were sampled from a woman between 25 and 40 years old with Graves disease. Donor details come from another sample of the same person, matched by shared clones.

This clonotype appeared a few times. The V call is TRBV9, the J call TRBJ1-1; no firm D call. CDR1 is SGDLS, CDR2 YYNGEE, per germline. The V and J ends lost 0 bases and 10 bases respectively, with 13 bases between them. This CDR3 is built from 13 residues. The CDR3 loop reads CASSVEAAGGAFF. CDR3 in DNA: TGTGCCAGCAGCGTAGAAGCAGCGGGTGGAGCTTTCTTT.

This clonotype was picked up a small number of times. The gene calls are TRBV7-6 and TRBJ1-1; D possibly corresponds to TRBD1 (6 bases). Germline assignment: CDR1 SGHVS and CDR2 FNYEAQ. V lost 0 bases, J lost 7 bases, and 12 bases lay in between. The CDR3 totals 14 residues. The CDR3 bases are TGTGCCAGCAGCTTAGCGAAGGGGGTGGGTGAAGCTTTCTTT. As protein: CASSLAKGVGEAFF.

This clonotype occurred many times. This chain connects TRBV7-9 to TRBJ2-7; TRBD2 matches at 8 bases. The trim removed 3 bases at V and 2 bases at J, leaving 6 bases unmatched. The germline CDR1 and CDR2 sequences are SEHNR and FQNEAQ (reference sequence). The CDR3 loop spans 15 amino acids. CDR3 DNA: TGTGCCAGCAGCTTCAGCACTAGCGGAACCTACGAGCAGTACTTC. Translating it yields CASSFSTSGTYEQYF.

This clonotype was found a few times. V is TRBV5-8 and J is TRBJ1-5; no definite D call. With 2 bases removed from V and 2 bases from J, the gap between germline ends came to 14 bases. CDR1 is SGHTS and CDR2 is YDEGEE in the germline V gene. The CDR3 length is 16 residues. DNA of the CDR3: TGTGCCAGCAGCTTAGGAGGTCCGAGGGGCAATCAGCCCCAGCATTTT. Its translation: CASSLGGPRGNQPQHF.

This clonotype was detected many times. The V gene is TRBV28, the J gene TRBJ1-2; TRBD1 matches at 7 bases. From germline, CDR1 is MDHEN and CDR2 SYDVKM. V was pared by 2 bases and J by 8 bases, with 8 bases of the junction left unmatched. The CDR3 is 14 amino acids. The CDR3, as DNA: TGTGCCAGCAGTTTACAACGGGACAGAGGGGGCTACACCTTC. Translating it yields CASSLQRDRGGYTF.

The chain has TRBV6-1 and TRBJ2-1, with 8 bases aligning to TRBD1. With 3 bases clipped from V and 8 bases from J, the junction kept 3 bases outside the gene matches. This CDR3 spans 13 amino acids. CDR1 is MNHNS, CDR2 SASEGT, per germline. The DNA for the CDR3 is TGTGCCAGCAGTGAGGACAGGGTACATGAGCAGTTCTTC. Translated: CASSEDRVHEQFF.

This clonotype has at least ten counts. The chain links TRBV5-6 to TRBJ2-3; D ambiguous. The CDR3 runs to 15 residues. The ends were cut back, 0 bases at V and 0 bases at J, with 8 bases in the middle. Germline V gives CDR1 SGHDT, CDR2 YYEEEE. The CDR3 here is CASSLVGSSTDTQYF. The CDR3 bases are TGTGCCAGCAGCTTGGTCGGATCTAGCACAGATACGCAGTATTTT.

This clonotype was observed a few times. A far more abundant clone sits one base away, making this likely a read error. J is TRBJ2-7 and V is TRBV11-2; 12 bases match TRBD2. Germline CDR1 SGHAT, CDR2 FQNNGV. The CDR3 runs 16 residues. V shed 5 bases and J 7 bases; nucleotides not matched to a gene: 12. CDR3 nucleotides: TGTGCCAGCAGCAGGGCCCTAGCGGGGGGGAAGAATGAGCAGTACTTC. Residues: CASSRALAGGKNEQYF.

The sample holds many counts of this clonotype. The chain couples TRBV20-1 to TRBJ2-1; no clear D. CDR1 is DFQATT, CDR2 SNEGSKA, per germline (reference sequence). The CDR3 spans 15 residues. Trimming left V 3 bases short and J 6 bases short, with 18 bases between. The CDR3 region has the DNA TGCAGTGCTAGGCCGACCGCCGGCTTATCCAATGAGCAGTTCTTC. It is translated as CSARPTAGLSNEQFF.

This clonotype was detected once. This sequence joins TRBV19 and TRBJ1-6; D gene uncertain. The CDR3 runs 15 residues. Looked up from germline, CDR1 is LNHDA and CDR2 is SQIVND (reference sequence). Trimming stripped 1 base from V and 7 bases from J, with 11 bases between. The CDR3 DNA reads as TGTGCCAGTAGTATAGTTTCCTCGGGCAATTCACCCCTCCACTTT. Amino acid sequence: CASSIVSSGNSPLHF. Full variable domain (rest looked up from reference TRBV19 and TRBJ1-6): DGGITQSPKYLFRKEGQNVTLSCEQNLNHDAMYWYRQDPGQGLRLIYYSQIVNDFQKGDIAEGYSVSREKKESFPLTVTSAQKNPTAFYLCASSIVSSGNSPLHFGNGTRLTVT.

This clonotype was counted a few times. The chain joins TRBV19 to TRBJ2-2; 8 bases fit TRBD2. V shed 0 bases, J shed 6 bases, and the junction held 6 bases outside the gene matches. The CDR3 is 16 residues long. From germline, CDR1 is LNHDA and CDR2 SQIVND (reference sequence). CDR3 sequence (DNA): TGTGCCAGTAGTATAGATCGGGGACTAGGGGCCGGGGAGCTGTTTTTT. Amino acid sequence: CASSIDRGLGAGELFF.

Turning to this clonotype: A much larger clone differs by one base, so this may be a read error. The conserved final phenylalanine or tryptophan is absent from the CDR3, which likely points to a read error. The V gene is TRBV24-1, the J gene TRBJ2-1; the match to TRBD2 covers 11 bases. With 3 bases clipped from V and 9 bases from J, the junction kept 9 bases outside the gene matches. Looked up from germline, CDR1 is KGHDR and CDR2 is SFDVKD. The CDR3 consists of 16 residues. The CDR3 loop is CATSDTGTSGRLEQFL. The CDR3 region has the DNA TGTGCCACCAGTGATACCGGGACTAGCGGTCGCCTTGAGCAGTTCCTC.

In its sample, this clonotype was seen many times. The chain has TRBV5-4 and TRBJ2-1; no clear D. CDR3 length: 11 amino acids. V gave up 1 base and J gave up 10 bases, with 6 bases separating them. Per the germline V gene, CDR1 is SGHNT and CDR2 is YYREEE (reference sequence). The CDR3 here is CASSLTDEQFF. The CDR3 nucleotides are TGTGCCAGCAGCTTGACCGACGAGCAGTTCTTC.

This clonotype was counted only a few times. This chain links TRBV20-1 with TRBJ2-7, with 11 bases identical to TRBD2. CDR3 length equals 13 residues. Trimming cost V 6 bases and J 3 bases; bases outside gene matches: 4. CDR1 and CDR2 from the germline V gene are DFQATT and SNEGSKA (reference sequence). The CDR3 here is CSAETSGDYEQYF. CDR3 sequence (DNA): TGCAGTGCCGAGACTAGCGGGGACTACGAGCAGTACTTC.

The sample holds one count of this clonotype. This chain links TRBV4-1 with TRBJ2-7, with D unclear. V lost 1 base, J lost 9 bases, and 16 bases lay in between. Germline CDR1 MGHRA, CDR2 YSYEKL. CDR3 length: 14 residues. The CDR3 spells CASSQAGSPGRQYF. The DNA for the CDR3 is TGCGCCAGCAGCCAAGCGGGCAGCCCCGGTCGGCAGTACTTC.

The chain recombines TRBV7-3 with TRBJ2-3; D might be TRBD2 (6 bases). CDR3 length: 15 residues. The germline V and J ends were trimmed by 0 bases and 1 base, with 8 bases remaining between them. Germline V gives CDR1 SGHTA, CDR2 FQGTGA. CDR3 in amino acids: CASSLTASGTDTQYF. The CDR3 DNA sequence: TGTGCCAGCAGCTTAACGGCTAGCGGCACAGATACGCAGTATTTT.

This chain links TRBV7-9 with TRBJ2-2; 10 bases are shared with TRBD2. CDR1 and CDR2 (germline): SEHNR, FQNEAQ (reference sequence). The CDR3 contains 18 residues. J was trimmed by 3 bases and V by 1 base; bases with no gene match: 8. This CDR3 is CASSLDLAGVTDTGELFF. The CDR3 bases are TGTGCCAGCAGCTTAGACCTAGCGGGAGTTACAGACACCGGGGAGCTGTTTTTT.

The chain combines TRBV11-2 with TRBJ2-5, with unresolved D. The J call may be wrong; the DNA end is better matched by TRBJ2-7. This CDR3 has 14 amino acids. Germline CDR1 SGHAT, CDR2 FQNNGV. CDR3 sequence reads: CASSNSWRLYEQYF. The CDR3 nucleotides read TGTGCCAGCTCCAACTCATGGCGGCTCTACGAGCAGTACTTC.

This clonotype was counted ten times or more. The rearrangement uses TRBV11-2 and TRBJ1-4, with D hard to call. Germline CDR1 is SGHAT and CDR2 is FQNNGV. Deletions cut 2 bases from V and 8 bases from J, with 6 bases between. The CDR3 is 12 amino acids. The CDR3 sequence is CASSLRPEKLFF. CDR3 in DNA: TGTGCCAGCAGCTTAAGACCGGAAAAACTGTTTTTT.

This clonotype was observed a few times. The CDR3 sequence is CASSLGTPGNSPLHF. CDR3 in DNA: TGTGCCAGCAGTTTAGGGACACCGGGGAATTCACCCCTCCACTTT. The rearrangement links TRBV12-3 or TRBV12-4 to TRBJ1-6; D may be TRBD1 (5 bases). The CDR3 totals 15 residues. The ends were cut back, 1 base at V and 7 bases at J, with 11 bases in the middle.

This clonotype has only a few counts. Possible read error: a much larger clone is one base away. V usage is TRBV24-1 and J usage is TRBJ2-1, with 10 nucleotides matching TRBD1. Germline V gene lookup returns CDR1 KGHDR and CDR2 SFDVKD. This CDR3 spans 15 amino acids. The CDR3 region is CAASEPDRGLNEQFF. The CDR3 region has the DNA TGTGCCGCCAGTGAACCTGACAGGGGGCTCAATGAGCAGTTCTTC.

In its sample, this clonotype was seen many times. This chain connects TRBV20-1 to TRBJ2-7, with D tentatively TRBD2 (6 bases). Germline V CDR1 and CDR2: DFQATT, SNEGSKA (reference sequence). The CDR3 consists of 12 residues. Trimming took 4 bases from V and 6 from J, leaving 13 bases between them. In DNA, the CDR3 is TGCAGTGCTAAAGGGACTTCGCTCGAGCAGTACTTC. It translates to CSAKGTSLEQYF.

This clonotype was recorded at least ten times. The rearrangement uses TRBV14 and TRBJ2-3; D unclear. Germline lookup yields CDR1 SGHDN and CDR2 FVKESK. The germline V and J ends were trimmed by 3 bases and 3 bases, with 16 bases remaining between them. There are 16 residues in the CDR3. This CDR3 is CASSHPRKVGTDTQYF. The DNA for the CDR3 is TGTGCCAGCAGCCATCCGCGCAAAGTGGGTACAGATACGCAGTATTTT.

In this sample, this clonotype turned up a few times. V is TRBV20-1 and J is TRBJ2-2; 7 positions match TRBD2. The germline CDR1 and CDR2 sequences are DFQATT and SNEGSKA (reference sequence). CDR3 length equals 15 residues. J lost 3 bases, V lost 3 bases, and 7 bases had no gene match. The CDR3 protein is CSARVLAADTGELFF. Here the CDR3 DNA reads TGCAGTGCTAGGGTGCTAGCGGCCGACACCGGGGAGCTGTTTTTT.